A single sample is the source of the 8 T cell receptor beta chains below, sequenced in a study of CD8 T cells in Susac syndrome (dated by TCRdb to 2018 to 2020). Library preparation used the immunoSEQ multiplex PCR assay. RNA was extracted using the RNeasy kit, and 0.5 to 1 microgram was reverse transcribed with random hexamers. Using fastp trimming at Q25 and MiXCR clonotype assembly, TCRdb reanalyzed the public sequencing data and kept in-frame beta chains. CDR3 protein duplicates are merged, each entry listing the most common genes and DNA. The sample table holds 300,000 or so distinct CDR3 sequences, of which about 92% were seen once. 0.06% to 0.075% of the sample rests with the top ten. Sequenced material: CD4+ T cells from PBMCs. The receptors shown here come from a human donor with multiple sclerosis.

This rearrangement joins TRBV12-3 or TRBV12-4 to TRBJ2-1, with a weak D call TRBD2 (5 bases). Between the trimmed V and J ends, which lost 0 bases and 6 bases, there was a span of 15 bases. The CDR3 covers 16 residues. Here the CDR3 DNA reads TGTGCCAGCAGTTTAGCTCCAAAGGCCGGGGTCAATGAGCAGTTCTTC. Protein sequence: CASSLAPKAGVNEQFF.

The CDR3: CSALDPGTSGLMKQFF. Here the CDR3 DNA reads TGCAGTGCTCTTGATCCCGGGACTAGCGGGCTCATGAAGCAGTTCTTC. The rearrangement uses TRBV20-1 and TRBJ2-1; 12 bases agree with TRBD2. The CDR3 length is 16 residues. V lost 5 bases to trimming and J lost 11 bases; unmatched junction nucleotides: 16. Germline V gene lookup returns CDR1 DFQATT and CDR2 SNEGSKA (reference sequence).

The V gene is TRBV5-1, the J gene TRBJ2-7; D perhaps matches TRBD2 (5 bases). The CDR3 runs to 15 residues. Germline CDR1 and CDR2: SGHRS and YFSETQ. Between the trimmed V and J ends, which lost 4 bases and 2 bases, there was a span of 16 bases. The CDR3 here is CASSVGSSRTYEQYF. In DNA, the CDR3 is TGCGCCAGCAGCGTGGGTTCTAGCCGAACCTACGAGCAGTACTTC.

The chain combines TRBV5-1 with TRBJ1-1; D not certain. The ends were cut back, 4 bases at V and 1 base at J, with 20 bases in the middle. This CDR3 region has 17 residues. Germline V gene sequence: CDR1 SGHRS, CDR2 YFSETQ. The chain's CDR3 is CASSPGYVNTPNTEAFF. The CDR3 nucleotides are TGCGCCAGCAGCCCGGGTTATGTAAATACCCCGAACACTGAAGCTTTCTTT.

The chain is built from TRBV10-2 and TRBJ2-3, with unresolved D. The V gene's germline CDR1 is WSHSY and CDR2 SAAADI. The V gene lost 3 bases and the J gene lost 4 bases, with 14 bases spanning the gap. The CDR3 loop spans 15 amino acids. CDR3 protein: CASSDKALWADTQYF. For the CDR3, the DNA is TGCGCCAGCAGTGATAAGGCCTTGTGGGCAGATACGCAGTATTTT.

The chain recombines TRBV6-1 with TRBJ2-2; 11 bases line up with TRBD2. J gave up 5 bases and V 8 bases, and 4 bases lay outside the gene matches. Germline loops: CDR1 MNHNS, CDR2 SASEGT. CDR3 length: 14 amino acids. CDR3 protein: CASRLAGITGELFF. Here the CDR3 DNA reads TGTGCCAGCCGACTAGCGGGAATTACCGGGGAGCTGTTTTTT.

The V and J genes are TRBV6-1 and TRBJ1-1, with 7 bases lining up with TRBD1. V dropped 4 bases and J dropped 8; count of bases not matched to a gene: 7. The CDR3 has 13 amino acids. Germline assignment: CDR1 MNHNS and CDR2 SASEGT. The CDR3: CASSGDRLTEAFF. The CDR3 nucleotides are TGTGCCAGCAGTGGGGACAGACTAACAGAAGCTTTCTTT.

This clonotype was recorded only once. The V gene is TRBV5-1, the J gene TRBJ1-6; D call uncertain. Germline V gene lookup returns CDR1 SGHRS and CDR2 YFSETQ. This CDR3 comprises 16 residues. With 1 base removed from V and 0 bases from J, the gap between germline ends came to 8 bases. CDR3 sequence: CASSLLSSSYNSPLHF. Here the CDR3 DNA reads TGCGCCAGCAGCTTGCTTTCGAGCTCCTATAATTCACCCCTCCACTTT.